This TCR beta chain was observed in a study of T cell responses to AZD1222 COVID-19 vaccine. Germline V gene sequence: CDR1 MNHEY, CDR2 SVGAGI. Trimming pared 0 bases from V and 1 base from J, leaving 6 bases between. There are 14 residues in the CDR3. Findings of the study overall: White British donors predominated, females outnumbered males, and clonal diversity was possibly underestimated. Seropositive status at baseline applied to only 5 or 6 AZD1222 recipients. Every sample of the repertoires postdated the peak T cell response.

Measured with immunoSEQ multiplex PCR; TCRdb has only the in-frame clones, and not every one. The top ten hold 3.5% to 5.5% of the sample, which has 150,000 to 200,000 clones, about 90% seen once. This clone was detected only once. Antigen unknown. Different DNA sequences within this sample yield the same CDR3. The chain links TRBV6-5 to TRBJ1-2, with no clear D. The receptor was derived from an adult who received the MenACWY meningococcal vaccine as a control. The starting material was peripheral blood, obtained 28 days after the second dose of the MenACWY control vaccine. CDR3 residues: CASSYSGGNYGYTF. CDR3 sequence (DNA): TGTGCCAGCAGTTACTCCGGCGGTAACTATGGCTACACCTTC.